The 30 T cell receptor beta chains below all came from one sample that was sequenced in a study of Ad26.COV2.S vaccination and SARS-CoV-2 variants. The treatment denotes: 15 to 20 received Ad26.COV2.S at low or high dose, single or two shots; 5 received placebo; per-sample allocation not given. Sampling happened 63 days after the first vaccine or placebo injection. The assay was immunoSEQ multiplex PCR, and TCRdb's table has in-frame clones only and misses some. The data hold some 290,000 clones, with just over 85% observed a single time. Source: peripheral blood, taken in a trial of Ad26.COV2.S vaccine versus placebo. These receptors all come from a person aged 18-60 years who received the Ad26.COV2.S COVID-19 vaccine or a placebo.

The chain uses TRBV7-2 and TRBJ2-3; D could derive from TRBD1 or TRBD2 (5 bases each). The V end lost 3 bases, the J end lost 0 bases, and 10 bases lay between the germline ends. Germline V gene sequence: CDR1 SGHTA, CDR2 FQGNSA. This CDR3 is 15 amino acids long. Here the CDR3 reads CASSFRDPSTDTQYF. As DNA, the CDR3 is TGTGCCAGCAGCTTCCGGGACCCAAGCACAGATACGCAGTATTTT.

This clone was detected only once. The gene calls are TRBV5-6 and TRBJ2-2; 9 bases line up with TRBD1. Germline V CDR1 and CDR2: SGHDT, YYEEEE. V was clipped by 5 bases and J by 0 bases; unmatched bases: 5. This CDR3 has 16 residues. The CDR3 DNA follows: TGTGCCAGCAGTAACCGACAGGGGGCGAACACCGGGGAGCTGTTTTTT. It codes for CASSNRQGANTGELFF.

The sample holds one count of this clone. The rearrangement joins TRBV25-1 to TRBJ1-2; no clear D gene. V was cut by 0 bases and J by 7 bases, with 9 bases left in between. The CDR3 length is 13 residues. Germline V lookup: CDR1 MGHDK, CDR2 SYGVNS. DNA of the CDR3: TGTGCCAGCAGTGAATATGAAGGGTTTGGCTACACCTTC. Its protein is CASSEYEGFGYTF.

This chain joins TRBV6-5 and TRBJ2-1; D remains unclear. CDR1 is MNHEY, CDR2 SVGAGI, per germline. V dropped 7 bases and J dropped 0 bases, with 10 bases sitting between them. The CDR3 runs 14 residues. The CDR3 here is CASTTSSSYNEQFF. The CDR3 DNA sequence: TGTGCCAGCACCACCTCGAGCTCCTACAATGAGCAGTTCTTC.

The rearrangement uses TRBV6-1 and TRBJ1-3, with 8 bases fitting TRBD1. The germline V gene encodes CDR1 MNHNS and CDR2 SASEGT. The CDR3 loop spans 17 amino acids. V lost 0 bases and J lost 4; bases outside the gene matches: 8. In DNA form, the CDR3 reads TGTGCCAGCAGTGAAGCGGACAGGGTTTGGGGAGGAAACACCATATATTTT. It yields the protein CASSEADRVWGGNTIYF.

The sample holds a few counts of this clone. V and J are TRBV5-1 and TRBJ1-2; TRBD1 aligns across 7 bases. J lost 4 bases, V lost 0 bases, and 6 bases had no gene match. Germline V gives CDR1 SGHRS, CDR2 YFSETQ. CDR3 length: 15 residues. The CDR3 DNA follows: TGCGCCAGCAGCTTGGGGGACAGAGCCTCCTATGGCTACACCTTC. It encodes CASSLGDRASYGYTF.

This chain's CDR3 is CAISERQVPQETQYF. CDR3 nucleotides: TGTGCCATCAGTGAGCGTCAGGTGCCTCAAGAGACCCAGTACTTC. The chain carries TRBV10-3 and TRBJ2-5; D unclear. V shed 2 bases and J shed 2 bases, with 12 bases lying between them. Looked up from germline, CDR1 is ENHRY and CDR2 is SYGVKD. The CDR3 covers 15 residues.

The chain joins TRBV5-4 to TRBJ2-1; 8 nucleotides align to TRBD1. This CDR3 contains 14 residues. V trimming: 7 bases; J trimming: 3 bases; junction bases outside the gene matches: 6. Germline values: CDR1 SGHNT, CDR2 YYREEE (reference sequence). CDR3: CASGGQGLYNEQFF. CDR3 coding DNA: TGTGCCAGCGGTGGACAGGGCCTCTACAATGAGCAGTTCTTC.

This chain links TRBV3-1 (or the pseudogene TRBV3-2) with TRBJ1-1; D possibly corresponds to TRBD1 (5 bases). The CDR3 runs to 13 residues. The V end was cut by 5 bases, the J end by 3 bases, with 10 bases between. Germline loops: CDR1 LGHDT, CDR2 YNNKEL (reference sequence). CDR3 coding DNA: TGTGCCAGCAGCAACACCAGGGACACTGAAGCTTTCTTT. Its protein is CASSNTRDTEAFF.

This clone was observed a single time. The rearrangement links TRBV12-5 to TRBJ2-2, with D maybe TRBD1 (7 bases). Deletions cut 5 bases from V and 4 bases from J, with 17 bases between. CDR1 is LGHNT, CDR2 FRNRAP, per germline. There are 16 residues in the CDR3. In nucleotides, the CDR3 is TGTGCTAGTGGTCGCCCCACCCAGGGGGGCACCGGGGAGCTGTTTTTT. The encoded protein is CASGRPTQGGTGELFF.

V usage is TRBV19 and J usage is TRBJ1-6; possible D gene TRBD1, 6 bases. Trimming removed 1 base at V and 7 bases at J, with 8 bases between. The CDR3 is made up of 14 amino acids. Germline CDR1 reads LNHDA; CDR2 reads SQIVND (reference sequence). The CDR3 here is CASSIGGGNSPLHF. The CDR3 nucleotides read TGTGCCAGTAGTATAGGGGGGGGCAATTCACCCCTCCACTTT.

CDR3 in DNA: TGTGCCAGTAGTATTGCGGGCGCAGGGACGGTCGAGCAGTACTTC. Translated: CASSIAGAGTVEQYF. This rearrangement joins TRBV19 to TRBJ2-7, with D possibly being TRBD1 or TRBD2 (5 bases each). The V and J ends lost 3 bases and 6 bases respectively, with 18 bases between them. This CDR3 is 15 amino acids long. The germline gives CDR1 LNHDA, CDR2 SQIVND (reference sequence).

The V and J genes are TRBV7-2 and TRBJ2-3; TRBD1 might be the D (6 bases). Trimming stripped 2 bases from V and 1 base from J, with 13 bases between. CDR3 length: 16 amino acids. Germline lookup yields CDR1 SGHTA and CDR2 FQGNSA. The CDR3 DNA reads TGTGCCAGCAGCTTAATGCCAGGGGATGGCACAGATACGCAGTATTTT. Residues: CASSLMPGDGTDTQYF.

This chain uses TRBV24-1 with TRBJ2-1; D unresolved. The germline V gene encodes CDR1 KGHDR and CDR2 SFDVKD. V shed 4 bases and J shed 3 bases, with 12 bases lying between them. The CDR3 contains 15 residues. For the CDR3, the DNA is TGTGCCACCAGTGACCACCAACCGGACTACAATGAGCAGTTCTTC. As protein: CATSDHQPDYNEQFF.

This clone was seen only once. The chain couples TRBV27 to TRBJ1-4; the D gene is possibly TRBD1 (5 bases). This CDR3 has 15 amino acids. In germline, CDR1 is MNHEY, CDR2 SMNVEV (reference sequence). V was trimmed by 4 bases and J by 3 bases, leaving 12 bases between them. The CDR3 DNA sequence: TGTGCCAGCAGTTCCTCCAGGGTGCCTAATGAAAAACTGTTTTTT. Its protein product is CASSSSRVPNEKLFF. Drawing the rest from reference TRBV27 and TRBJ1-4, the complete variable domain is EAQVTQNPRYLITVTGKKLTVTCSQNMNHEYMSWYRQDPGLGLRQIYYSMNVEVTDKGDVPEGYKVSRKEKRNFPLILESPSPNQTSLYFCASSSSRVPNEKLFFGSGTQLSVL.

The chain joins TRBV7-8 to TRBJ2-7; D perhaps matches TRBD2 (5 bases). The ends were cut back, 3 bases at V and 12 bases at J, with 18 bases in the middle. CDR3 length: 13 residues. The germline CDR1 and CDR2 sequences are SGHVS and FQNEAQ. CDR3 region: CASSLGSSVLLYF. The CDR3 region has the DNA TGTGCCAGCAGCTTGGGGAGCTCGGTTTTGCTGTACTTC.

The rearrangement joins TRBV3-1 (or the pseudogene TRBV3-2) to TRBJ1-5, with D uncertain. CDR1 and CDR2 from the germline V gene are LGHDT and YNNKEL (reference sequence). Trimming took off 0 bases at V and 4 bases at J, with 10 bases between the two ends. This CDR3 has 15 residues. Written as DNA, the CDR3 is TGTGCCAGCAGCCAAGATACTGGGGAAAATCAGCCCCAGCATTTT. Its translation: CASSQDTGENQPQHF.

The genes are TRBV5-4 and TRBJ2-5, with D possibly TRBD1 on 7 matching bases. Germline V gives CDR1 SGHNT, CDR2 YYREEE (reference sequence). The CDR3 is 15 amino acids. Between the trimmed V and J ends, which lost 4 bases and 5 bases, there was a span of 18 bases. The CDR3 region is CASSVEAAGGETQYF. DNA of the CDR3: TGTGCCAGCAGCGTAGAGGCGGCAGGGGGGGAGACCCAGTACTTC.

This chain joins TRBV5-1 and TRBJ1-4, with D unclear. CDR3 size: 13 residues. V was shortened by 0 bases and J by 5 bases, with 5 bases between the two germline ends. From germline, CDR1 is SGHRS and CDR2 YFSETQ. Here the CDR3 DNA reads TGCGCCAGCAGCTTGGAACCAAATGAAAAACTGTTTTTT. Encoded protein: CASSLEPNEKLFF.

This sequence joins TRBV19 and TRBJ1-2; a weak D match, TRBD1 (5 bases). CDR3 length: 14 residues. Between the trimmed V and J ends, which lost 1 base and 6 bases, there was a span of 12 bases. Germline V lookup: CDR1 LNHDA, CDR2 SQIVND (reference sequence). This CDR3 is CASSIGEGSHGYTF. In DNA, the CDR3 is TGTGCCAGTAGTATAGGCGAGGGGAGCCATGGCTACACCTTC.

Notes on this clone: Other DNA sequences in this specimen translate into the identical CDR3. The J gene is TRBJ1-3, the V gene TRBV6-5; D not resolved. V gave up 5 bases and J gave up 1 base, with 6 bases separating them. Germline V gene data show CDR1 as MNHEY and CDR2 as SVGAGI. The length of the CDR3 is 13 residues. The CDR3 loop reads CASSRGSGNTIYF. The DNA for the CDR3 is TGTGCCAGCAGTCGAGGATCTGGAAACACCATATATTTT.

The V and J genes are TRBV19 and TRBJ1-4; TRBD1 matches 8 bases. This CDR3 region has 14 residues. In germline, CDR1 is LNHDA, CDR2 SQIVND (reference sequence). V trimming: 8 bases; J trimming: 8 bases; junction bases outside the gene matches: 10. CDR3 nucleotides: TGTGCCAGTGGCGAACAGGGGGTTTGGGAAAAACTGTTTTTT. Its translation is CASGEQGVWEKLFF. Variable domain in full (rest from reference TRBV19 and TRBJ1-4): DGGITQSPKYLFRKEGQNVTLSCEQNLNHDAMYWYRQDPGQGLRLIYYSQIVNDFQKGDIAEGYSVSREKKESFPLTVTSAQKNPTAFYLCASGEQGVWEKLFFGSGTQLSVL.

This rearrangement joins TRBV18 to TRBJ2-7; TRBD1 matches 9 bases. Germline V gene sequence: CDR1 KGHSH, CDR2 LQKENI. V lost 3 bases and J lost 6; bases outside the gene matches: 3. The CDR3 covers 13 residues. In DNA, the CDR3 is TGTGCCAGCTCACCGATGGGACAGGGCGAGCAGTACTTC. Its protein product is CASSPMGQGEQYF. Filled out from reference TRBV18 and TRBJ2-7, the complete variable domain reads NAGVMQNPRHLVRRRGQEARLRCSPMKGHSHVYWYRQLPEEGLKFMVYLQKENIIDESGMPKERFSAEFPKEGPSILRIQQVVRGDSAAYFCASSPMGQGEQYFGPGTRLTVT.

The chain links TRBV5-1 to TRBJ1-2; 7 bases line up with TRBD1. From germline, CDR1 is SGHRS and CDR2 YFSETQ. The CDR3 is 12 amino acids. Unmatched junction bases numbered 4, after V lost 5 bases and J lost 6 bases. The CDR3 sequence is CASRDREHGYTF. The DNA of the CDR3 is TGCGCCAGCAGAGACAGGGAACATGGCTACACCTTC.

The sample holds one count of this clone. The chain is built from TRBV2 and TRBJ1-6; no reliable D call. CDR1 and CDR2 from the germline V gene are SNHLY and FYNNEI. Between the trimmed V and J ends, which lost 7 bases and 0 bases, there was a span of 4 bases. CDR3 length equals 13 residues. The CDR3 here is CASTSSYNSPLHF. The CDR3, as DNA: TGTGCCAGCACATCCTCCTATAATTCACCCCTCCACTTT.

The chain carries TRBV7-9 and TRBJ2-5, with a tentative D call TRBD2 (5 bases). Germline V gives CDR1 SEHNR, CDR2 FQNEAQ (reference sequence). The CDR3 covers 13 residues. V dropped 2 bases and J dropped 4 bases, with 8 bases sitting between them. DNA for the CDR3: TGTGCCAGCAGCTTATTCGGGGTAGAGACCCAGTACTTC. This gives the protein CASSLFGVETQYF.

The rearrangement uses TRBV30 and TRBJ1-5; D unresolved. Germline values: CDR1 GTSNPN, CDR2 SVGIG (reference sequence). This CDR3 is 14 amino acids long. The V end was cut by 1 base, the J end by 3 bases, with 10 bases between. The CDR3 DNA reads as TGTGCCTGGAGTGAGGCGACCCTCAATCAGCCCCAGCATTTT. Translating gives CAWSEATLNQPQHF.

The chain is built from TRBV2 and TRBJ1-6; D gene unclear. The V gene's germline CDR1 is SNHLY and CDR2 FYNNEI. V was clipped by 5 bases and J by 13 bases, with 9 bases between them. CDR3 length: 11 residues. In DNA, the CDR3 is TGTGCCAGCAGTCAGAAACGCCCCCTCCACTTT. Encoded protein: CASSQKRPLHF. Based on the CDR3 plus reference TRBV2 and TRBJ1-6, the full variable domain is EPEVTQTPSHQVTQMGQEVILRCVPISNHLYFYWYRQILGQKVEFLVSFYNNEISEKSEIFDDQFSVERPDGSNFTLKIRSTKLEDSAMYFCASSQKRPLHFGNGTRLTVT.

V gene TRBV6-5 combines with J gene TRBJ2-1; 9 nucleotides line up with TRBD1. CDR3 length: 15 amino acids. CDR1 is MNHEY, CDR2 SVGAGI, per germline. The V gene end was trimmed by 4 bases and the J gene end by 5 bases; junction bases not matched to a gene: 6. Here the CDR3 reads CASSLLGQGNNEQFF. As DNA, the CDR3 is TGTGCCAGCAGTTTGCTGGGACAGGGAAACAATGAGCAGTTCTTC.

The V and J genes are TRBV6-6 and TRBJ2-3; 7 bases line up with TRBD2. The V and J ends lost 6 bases and 8 bases, in that order; junction bases with no gene match: 14. CDR3 size: 15 residues. Germline V gene data show CDR1 as MNHNY and CDR2 as SVGAGI (reference sequence). The CDR3 region is CASSLGGNTGPTQYF. In DNA, the CDR3 is TGTGCCAGCAGCTTGGGGGGGAACACGGGCCCTACGCAGTATTTT.